This T cell receptor beta chain was documented in a study of response to subunit inactivated influenza vaccine. TCRdb re-called the RT-PCR reads through MiXCR, storing one row per CDR3 protein. The data hold some 570,000 distinct CDR3 sequences, with 10% to 12% observed a single time. The CDR3 runs 15 residues. Germline trimming cut 9 bases from V and 0 bases from J; bases unmatched to any gene: 7. CDR1 and CDR2 from the germline V gene are ENHRY and SYGVKD. These data are also associated with another study on T cells expressing NK-cell markers. This second report adds: UMIs were included in TCR beta cDNA generated by 5'RACE template switching. Cells sorted as CD3+CD56+NKG2C+, CD3+CD56+NKG2C- and CD3+CD56-NKG2C+ T cells supplied the TCR beta repertoires.

This sequence originates from a man aged 50 or older who received an inactivated influenza vaccine. Source: PBMCs from blood, taken on the day of vaccination. This rearrangement joins TRBV10-3 to TRBJ1-3, with 8 bases lining up with TRBD1. CDR3 bases: TGTGCCATTTGGGACAGGTCCTACTCTGGAAACACCATATATTTT. Protein product: CAIWDRSYSGNTIYF.